Listed below are T cell receptor beta chains from one sample, sequenced in a study of response to subunit inactivated influenza vaccine. In TCRdb, the RT-PCR reads were re-called with MiXCR into one record per CDR3 protein. The sample carries 500,000 to 550,000 distinct CDR3 sequences, 20% to 25% recorded once. The data also belong to a second study, concerning T cells expressing NK-cell markers.

The starting material was CD4+ T cells sorted from PBMCs, obtained about 13 days after vaccination. These receptors all come from a man aged 50 to 59 who received an inactivated influenza vaccine. Each CDR3 is given with its conserved first and last residue. The order of the fields is clone size, J gene, V gene, D gene, CDR3 protein, CDR3 DNA. D genes are given only for firm matches. Not all rows give a size; the values are once, few, many and, for expanded clones, a class.

clone_size: NA
j_call: TRBJ2-2
v_call: TRBV7-6
d_call: NA
cdr3_aa: CASSQRPTGTGELFF
cdr3_nt: TGTGCCAGCAGCCAACGGCCGACCGGGACCGGGGAGCTGTTTTTT

clone_size: NA
j_call: TRBJ1-5
v_call: TRBV6-1
d_call: TRBD1
cdr3_aa: CASSRIGQAEGPQHF
cdr3_nt: TGTGCCAGCAGTAGAATCGGACAGGCCGAGGGGCCCCAGCATTTT

clone_size: NA
j_call: TRBJ2-3
v_call: TRBV12-3/TRBV12-4
d_call: NA
cdr3_aa: CASSHSTRTDTQYF
cdr3_nt: TGTGCCAGCAGCCACAGTACCCGCACAGATACGCAGTATTTT

clone_size: NA
j_call: TRBJ2-3
v_call: TRBV18
d_call: TRBD1
cdr3_aa: CASSRVTGGSTDTQYF
cdr3_nt: TGTGCCAGCTCACGAGTTACAGGGGGAAGCACAGATACGCAGTATTTT

clone_size: few
j_call: TRBJ2-1
v_call: TRBV7-9
d_call: TRBD2
cdr3_aa: CASRTGLAGGNEQFF
cdr3_nt: TGTGCCAGCCGAACAGGGCTAGCGGGAGGCAATGAGCAGTTCTTC

clone_size: few
j_call: TRBJ1-2
v_call: TRBV27
d_call: NA
cdr3_aa: CASSPYPPNLYGYTF
cdr3_nt: TGTGCCAGCAGTCCATATCCCCCCAACCTCTATGGCTACACCTTC

clone_size: NA
j_call: TRBJ2-2
v_call: TRBV2
d_call: NA
cdr3_aa: CASASGAAGELFF
cdr3_nt: TGTGCCAGCGCCTCAGGGGCGGCCGGGGAGCTGTTTTTT

clone_size: few
j_call: TRBJ2-1
v_call: TRBV25-1
d_call: NA
cdr3_aa: CASSDSRLTNEQFF
cdr3_nt: TGTGCCAGCAGTGACTCGAGACTAACTAATGAGCAGTTCTTC

clone_size: few
j_call: TRBJ2-3
v_call: TRBV12-3/TRBV12-4
d_call: NA
cdr3_aa: CASNPGSTRTDTQYF
cdr3_nt: TGTGCCAGCAACCCGGGCTCTACACGCACAGATACGCAGTATTTT

clone_size: NA
j_call: TRBJ2-6
v_call: TRBV7-6
d_call: NA
cdr3_aa: CASSLFPQGANVLTF
cdr3_nt: TGTGCCAGCAGCTTATTCCCACAGGGAGCCAACGTCCTGACTTTC

clone_size: few
j_call: TRBJ2-5
v_call: TRBV7-2
d_call: NA
cdr3_aa: CASSLVGKTQYF
cdr3_nt: TGTGCCAGCAGCTTGGTAGGAAAGACCCAGTACTTC

clone_size: many
j_call: TRBJ1-2
v_call: TRBV5-6
d_call: TRBD1
cdr3_aa: CASSLADRAYGYTF
cdr3_nt: TGTGCCAGCAGCTTGGCGGACAGGGCGTATGGCTACACCTTC

clone_size: NA
j_call: TRBJ2-3
v_call: TRBV6-2/TRBV6-3
d_call: TRBD2
cdr3_aa: CASSYSGAGGSDTQYF
cdr3_nt: TGTGCCAGCAGTTACTCTGGGGCGGGAGGCTCGGATACGCAGTATTTT

clone_size: few
j_call: TRBJ2-2
v_call: TRBV7-2
d_call: NA
cdr3_aa: CASSLMRAVAGELFF
cdr3_nt: TGTGCCAGCAGCTTAATGCGGGCAGTCGCCGGGGAGCTGTTTTTT

clone_size: NA
j_call: TRBJ2-1
v_call: TRBV5-1
d_call: TRBD1
cdr3_aa: CASSRMGQGNNEQFF
cdr3_nt: TGCGCCAGCAGCCGTATGGGACAGGGAAACAATGAGCAGTTCTTC

clone_size: NA
j_call: TRBJ2-1
v_call: TRBV29-1
d_call: NA
cdr3_aa: CSVETGARSYNEQFF
cdr3_nt: TGCAGCGTAGAAACCGGGGCCAGGTCCTACAATGAGCAGTTCTTC

clone_size: NA
j_call: TRBJ2-7
v_call: TRBV28
d_call: TRBD1
cdr3_aa: CASSPPGTGTANLGLYF
cdr3_nt: TGTGCCAGCAGTCCTCCCGGCACCGGGACAGCGAACCTGGGGCTGTACTTC

clone_size: NA
j_call: TRBJ2-7
v_call: TRBV24-1
d_call: NA
cdr3_aa: CATSPEGYEQYF
cdr3_nt: TGTGCCACCAGTCCAGAGGGCTACGAGCAGTACTTC

clone_size: many
j_call: TRBJ1-1
v_call: TRBV29-1
d_call: TRBD1
cdr3_aa: CSVELGGTRAFF
cdr3_nt: TGCAGCGTTGAATTAGGGGGCACTAGAGCTTTCTTT

clone_size: NA
j_call: TRBJ2-3
v_call: TRBV4-2
d_call: NA
cdr3_aa: CASSQSWSTDTQYF
cdr3_nt: TGTGCCAGCAGCCAATCCTGGAGCACAGATACGCAGTATTTT

clone_size: NA
j_call: TRBJ2-1
v_call: TRBV7-2
d_call: TRBD2
cdr3_aa: CASSLLTSGSFEQFF
cdr3_nt: TGTGCCAGCAGCTTATTGACTAGCGGGAGTTTTGAGCAGTTCTTC

clone_size: many
j_call: TRBJ1-4
v_call: TRBV2
d_call: NA
cdr3_aa: CASSVRDSGKLFF
cdr3_nt: TGTGCCAGCAGTGTCCGAGACTCTGGAAAACTGTTTTTT

clone_size: NA
j_call: TRBJ2-7
v_call: TRBV6-5
d_call: TRBD2
cdr3_aa: CASSYSGGGLTYEQYF
cdr3_nt: TGTGCCAGCAGTTACTCGGGCGGGGGGCTCACCTACGAGCAGTACTTC

clone_size: few
j_call: TRBJ1-5
v_call: TRBV12-3/TRBV12-4
d_call: NA
cdr3_aa: CASSLGRGINQPQHF
cdr3_nt: TGTGCCAGCAGTTTGGGCAGGGGAATCAATCAGCCCCAGCATTTT

clone_size: NA
j_call: TRBJ2-1
v_call: TRBV5-5
d_call: TRBD2
cdr3_aa: CASSLTSGRDNEQFF
cdr3_nt: TGTGCCAGCAGCCTGACTAGCGGGAGGGACAATGAGCAGTTCTTC

clone_size: NA
j_call: TRBJ1-5
v_call: TRBV20-1
d_call: NA
cdr3_aa: CSARPGNNQPQHF
cdr3_nt: TGCAGTGCTAGGCCGGGTAACAATCAGCCCCAGCATTTT

clone_size: NA
j_call: TRBJ2-1
v_call: TRBV15
d_call: NA
cdr3_aa: CATSTTGRVYNEQFF
cdr3_nt: TGTGCCACCAGCACCACAGGGAGGGTGTACAATGAGCAGTTCTTC

clone_size: few
j_call: TRBJ1-6
v_call: TRBV7-9
d_call: NA
cdr3_aa: CASERATAYSPLHF
cdr3_nt: TGTGCCAGCGAGCGGGCTACAGCGTATTCACCCCTCCACTTT

clone_size: once
j_call: TRBJ1-1
v_call: TRBV7-9
d_call: NA
cdr3_aa: CASSSRESDTEAFF
cdr3_nt: TGTGCCAGCAGCTCGCGGGAGTCGGACACTGAAGCTTTCTTT

clone_size: NA
j_call: TRBJ1-6
v_call: TRBV7-2
d_call: NA
cdr3_aa: CASSPTGPSYNSPLHF
cdr3_nt: TGTGCCAGCAGCCCGACGGGGCCCTCCTATAATTCACCCCTCCACTTT

clone_size: few
j_call: TRBJ1-2
v_call: TRBV11-2
d_call: NA
cdr3_aa: CASDLGAANYGYTF
cdr3_nt: TGTGCCAGCGACTTGGGCGCGGCCAACTATGGCTACACCTTC

clone_size: few
j_call: TRBJ1-5
v_call: TRBV12-3/TRBV12-4
d_call: NA
cdr3_aa: CASSPGGGNNQPQHF
cdr3_nt: TGTGCCAGCAGTCCCGGGGGGGGGAACAATCAGCCCCAGCATTTT

clone_size: many
j_call: TRBJ2-1
v_call: TRBV11-3
d_call: NA
cdr3_aa: CASSLARSSYNEQFF
cdr3_nt: TGTGCCAGCTCTCTTGCGCGGAGCTCCTACAATGAGCAGTTCTTC

clone_size: NA
j_call: TRBJ1-1
v_call: TRBV12-3/TRBV12-4
d_call: NA
cdr3_aa: CASSAGIMNTEAFF
cdr3_nt: TGTGCCAGCAGCGCCGGGATCATGAACACTGAAGCTTTCTTT

clone_size: few
j_call: TRBJ1-1
v_call: TRBV2
d_call: TRBD1
cdr3_aa: CASRLSRGQVTEAFF
cdr3_nt: TGTGCCAGCAGACTCTCCAGGGGGCAGGTCACTGAAGCTTTCTTT

clone_size: few
j_call: TRBJ1-5
v_call: TRBV12-3/TRBV12-4
d_call: NA
cdr3_aa: CASSTGNWQPQHF
cdr3_nt: TGTGCCAGCAGCACAGGCAATTGGCAGCCCCAGCATTTT

clone_size: few
j_call: TRBJ1-1
v_call: TRBV4-1
d_call: NA
cdr3_aa: CASSQDGHPRDTEAFF
cdr3_nt: TGCGCCAGCAGCCAAGATGGTCACCCTAGGGACACTGAAGCTTTCTTT

clone_size: many
j_call: TRBJ2-1
v_call: TRBV7-9
d_call: NA
cdr3_aa: CASSFDYTYNEQFF
cdr3_nt: TGTGCCAGCAGCTTCGACTATACTTACAATGAGCAGTTCTTC

clone_size: NA
j_call: TRBJ2-2
v_call: TRBV11-2
d_call: TRBD2
cdr3_aa: CASSPRLAGSGGELFF
cdr3_nt: TGTGCCAGCAGCCCCCGACTAGCGGGATCTGGCGGGGAGCTGTTTTTT

clone_size: NA
j_call: TRBJ2-3
v_call: TRBV3-1
d_call: TRBD1
cdr3_aa: CASSHQTGVGTDTQYF
cdr3_nt: TGTGCCAGCAGCCACCAGACAGGGGTGGGGACAGATACGCAGTATTTT

clone_size: NA
j_call: TRBJ2-7
v_call: TRBV11-2
d_call: NA
cdr3_aa: CASSLTFRGVFHEQYF
cdr3_nt: TGTGCCAGCAGCCTAACCTTTCGGGGAGTCTTCCACGAGCAGTACTTC

clone_size: many
j_call: TRBJ2-3
v_call: TRBV12-3/TRBV12-4
d_call: NA
cdr3_aa: CANSRAGGTQYF
cdr3_nt: TGTGCCAACTCCAGGGCTGGGGGTACGCAGTATTTT

clone_size: NA
j_call: TRBJ2-5
v_call: TRBV5-6
d_call: TRBD2
cdr3_aa: CASSPTSGGAETQYF
cdr3_nt: TGTGCCAGCAGCCCCACTAGCGGGGGGGCAGAGACCCAGTACTTC

clone_size: few
j_call: TRBJ1-6
v_call: TRBV4-3
d_call: NA
cdr3_aa: CASSQVPFRQPNSPLHF
cdr3_nt: TGCGCCAGCAGCCAAGTCCCGTTTCGTCAGCCTAATTCACCCCTCCACTTT

clone_size: NA
j_call: TRBJ2-1
v_call: TRBV6-2/TRBV6-3
d_call: NA
cdr3_aa: CASSSPGHGGDEQFF
cdr3_nt: TGTGCCAGCAGCTCCCCGGGGCACGGGGGCGATGAGCAGTTCTTC

clone_size: NA
j_call: TRBJ2-1
v_call: TRBV28
d_call: NA
cdr3_aa: CASSLPQRNEQFF
cdr3_nt: TGTGCCAGCAGTTTACCCCAAAGAAATGAGCAGTTCTTC

clone_size: many
j_call: TRBJ2-1
v_call: TRBV5-1
d_call: TRBD2
cdr3_aa: CASSGTSGRSYNEQFF
cdr3_nt: TGCGCCAGCAGTGGGACTAGCGGGCGTTCCTACAATGAGCAGTTCTTC

clone_size: many
j_call: TRBJ1-5
v_call: TRBV12-3/TRBV12-4
d_call: NA
cdr3_aa: CASSLERGANQPQHF
cdr3_nt: TGTGCCAGCAGTTTAGAGCGGGGTGCCAATCAGCCCCAGCATTTT

clone_size: many
j_call: TRBJ2-7
v_call: TRBV10-3
d_call: NA
cdr3_aa: CAISESGPQYF
cdr3_nt: TGTGCCATCAGTGAGTCGGGTCCACAGTACTTC

clone_size: NA
j_call: TRBJ2-7
v_call: TRBV11-2
d_call: TRBD1
cdr3_aa: CASSSRRGQRTVYEQYF
cdr3_nt: TGTGCCAGCAGCTCAAGACGGGGACAGCGGACGGTGTACGAGCAGTACTTC